The sequence of this T cell receptor beta chain was determined in a study of blood T cell repertoires in COVID-19 (dated by TCRdb to the early 2020s). With respect to the entire study: Collaborator samples came from the United States, Italy and Spain and covered acute and convalescent phases of COVID-19. The prospective study material was composed of cDNA or gDNA derived from T cells, B-cell-depleted T cells, or PBMCs. The samples were drawn from the first 160 participants of the ongoing ImmuneRACE study and from under 1,500 subjects provided by 6 global collaborators. Where HLA class I and class II types were available, the types were taken from metadata supplied by the sample provider, not from assay-based typing. Subjects who had been exposed to COVID-19, were actively infected with it, or had recovered from it provided the deeply sampled blood TCRbeta repertoires that made up the dataset. The repertoires were released in a freely available public database intended as a resource for research on the immune response to SARS-CoV-2. Sample metadata almost always included a de-identified subject ID, COVID-19 status, age in years and sex.

The germline V gene (reference sequence) yields MNHNY for CDR1 and SVGAGI for CDR2. V and J are trimmed by 6 bases and 5 bases, and the gene matches miss 13 bases of the junction. Measured from the cysteine to the phenylalanine, the CDR3 is 16 residues long. Only CDR3 DNA remains: 48 bases, in frame from the first base. Concerning this clone itself: Its antigen has not been determined. Base qualities were left out, and no much larger clone turns up one base away.

The paper's findings and limits, for the study overall: Clinical and demographic metadata were provided uncurated, with the amount varying by source and participant.

One collaborating source in Seattle enrolled patients while the patients were actively infected and followed the patients over time throughout the course of disease. Collaborating institutions collected whole blood in K2EDTA tubes following their own protocols. Collaborator samples were shipped for TCRbeta analysis as frozen whole blood, isolated PBMCs, or DNA extracted from either sample type. TCRbeta CDR3 regions were amplified from genomic DNA using the immunoSEQ Assay, a bias-controlled multiplex PCR. As for how the authors treated the data: The number of nucleated cells in each sample was estimated from the amplification of reference gene primers within the assay. To quantify the absolute abundance of each unique TCRbeta CDR3 rearrangement, sequence reads were collapsed and filtered. For each sample, productive Simpson clonality was calculated as the square root of Simpson's diversity index across productive rearrangements. TCRdb carries this immuneACCESS record with in-frame sequences only. Its versions omit some clonotypes, under half of them owing to an unresolved V gene in the studies checked, with the rest unexplained. For V, J and clone size, that table is used; D and trimming come from the DNA. Within this sample are about 160,000 clones, with around 85% of them counted one time only. The ten top clones hold around 6.9% of the sample.

This sequence was found in a man older than 75 with COVID-19, enrolled during active disease. The sequencing input was peripheral blood. The chain links TRBV6-6 with TRBJ2-5, with 9 junctional bases fitting TRBD2. The CDR3 loop reads CASRTSSAGGAETQYF. The DNA reads TGTGCCAGCAGAACCAGTTCAGCGGGGGGCGCGGAGACCCAGTACTTC.